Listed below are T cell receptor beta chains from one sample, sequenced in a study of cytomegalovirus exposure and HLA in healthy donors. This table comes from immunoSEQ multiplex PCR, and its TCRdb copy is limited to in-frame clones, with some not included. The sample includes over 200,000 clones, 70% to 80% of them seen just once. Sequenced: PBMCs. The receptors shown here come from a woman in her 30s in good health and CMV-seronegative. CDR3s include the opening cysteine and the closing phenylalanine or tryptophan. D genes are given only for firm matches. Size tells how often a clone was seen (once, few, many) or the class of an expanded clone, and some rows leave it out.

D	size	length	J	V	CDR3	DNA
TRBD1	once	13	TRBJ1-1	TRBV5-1	CASSQGQGSEAFF	TGCGCCAGCAGCCAAGGACAGGGGAGTGAAGCTTTCTTT
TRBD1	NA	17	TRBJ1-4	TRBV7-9	CASSSTGGQTWDEKLFF	TGTGCCAGCAGCTCAACTGGGGGACAGACATGGGATGAAAAACTGTTTTTT
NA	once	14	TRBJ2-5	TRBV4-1	CASSQDVGEETQYF	TGCGCCAGCAGCCAAGATGTCGGGGAAGAGACCCAGTACTTC
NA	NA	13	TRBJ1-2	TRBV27	CASSLHSRIGYTF	TGTGCCAGCAGTTTACATTCCAGAATCGGCTACACCTTC
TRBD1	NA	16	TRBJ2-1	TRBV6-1	CASSEFGTGGYNEQFF	TGTGCCAGCAGTGAATTTGGGACAGGGGGCTACAATGAGCAGTTCTTC
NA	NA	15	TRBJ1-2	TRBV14	CASSPWAGPNYGYTF	TGTGCCAGCAGCCCTTGGGCAGGCCCTAACTATGGCTACACCTTC
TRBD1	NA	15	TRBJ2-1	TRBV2	CASSERGQGDLEQFF	TGTGCCAGCAGTGAAAGGGGACAGGGGGATCTTGAGCAGTTCTTC
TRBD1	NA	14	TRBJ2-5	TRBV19	CASSVGQGFETQYF	TGTGCCAGTAGTGTGGGACAGGGGTTTGAGACCCAGTACTTC
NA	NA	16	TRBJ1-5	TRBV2	CASSGGGRGINQPQHF	TGTGCCAGCAGTGGGGGGGGACGGGGGATCAATCAGCCCCAGCATTTT
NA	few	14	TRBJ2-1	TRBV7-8	CASSPSRGSSEQFF	TGTGCCAGCAGCCCCTCTCGGGGGTCTAGTGAGCAGTTCTTC
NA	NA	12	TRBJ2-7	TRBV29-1	CSVATSSYEQYF	TGCAGCGTTGCGACTAGCTCCTACGAGCAGTACTTC
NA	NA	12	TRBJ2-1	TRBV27	CASSLEGGEQFF	TGTGCCAGCAGTTTAGAAGGAGGTGAGCAGTTCTTC
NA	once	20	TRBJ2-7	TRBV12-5	CASAFINSPHRNAGTYEQYF	TGTGCTAGTGCCTTCATTAACAGCCCCCATAGAAACGCGGGGACCTACGAGCAGTACTTC
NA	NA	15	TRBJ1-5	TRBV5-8	CASSLSRAFSQPQHF	TGTGCCAGCAGCTTGAGCAGGGCATTCAGTCAGCCCCAGCATTTT
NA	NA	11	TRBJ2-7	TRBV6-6	CASTVDYEQYF	TGTGCCAGCACGGTCGACTACGAGCAGTACTTC
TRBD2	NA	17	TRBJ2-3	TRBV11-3	CASSSSGGTGRAGTQYF	TGTGCCAGCAGCTCTAGCGGGGGGACTGGACGGGCCGGTACGCAGTATTTT
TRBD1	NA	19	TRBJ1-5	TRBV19	CASSSVWTGNGWSNQPQHF	TGTGCCAGTAGTTCTGTCTGGACAGGAAACGGTTGGAGCAATCAGCCCCAGCATTTT
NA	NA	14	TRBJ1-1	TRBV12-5	CASGPWGGNTEAFF	TGTGCTAGTGGTCCCTGGGGGGGGAACACTGAAGCTTTCTTT
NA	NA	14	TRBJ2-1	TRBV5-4	CASSQNKGAGEQFF	TGTGCCAGCAGCCAAAATAAAGGGGCAGGGGAGCAGTTCTTC
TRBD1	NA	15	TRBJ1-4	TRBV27	CASSSRQGMNEKLFF	TGTGCCAGCAGTTCGCGACAGGGGATGAATGAAAAACTGTTTTTT
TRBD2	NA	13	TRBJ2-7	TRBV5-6	CASSLAGGEEQYF	TGTGCCAGCAGCTTAGCGGGAGGAGAAGAGCAGTACTTC
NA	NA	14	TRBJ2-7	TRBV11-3	CASSLQGSSYEQYF	TGTGCCAGCAGCTTACAGGGTAGCTCCTACGAGCAGTACTTC
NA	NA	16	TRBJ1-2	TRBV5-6	CASSPLGTLHLGGYTF	TGTGCCAGCAGCCCCCTTGGGACACTCCATCTAGGTGGCTACACCTTC
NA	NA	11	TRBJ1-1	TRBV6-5	CASSRDKEAFF	TGTGCCAGCAGTCGGGACAAAGAAGCTTTCTTT
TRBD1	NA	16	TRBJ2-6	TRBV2	CASNQNQGAGANVLTF	TGTGCCAGCAACCAAAATCAGGGGGCTGGGGCCAACGTCCTGACTTTC
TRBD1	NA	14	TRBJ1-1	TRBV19	CASSEQGAKTEAFF	TGTGCCAGTAGTGAGCAGGGGGCGAAGACTGAAGCTTTCTTT
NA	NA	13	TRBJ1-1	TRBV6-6	CASSYGRGDEAFF	TGTGCCAGCAGTTACGGGCGGGGGGATGAAGCTTTCTTT
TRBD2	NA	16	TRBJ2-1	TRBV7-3	CASSMIAGASYNEQFF	TGTGCCAGCAGCATGATAGCGGGAGCCTCCTACAATGAGCAGTTCTTC
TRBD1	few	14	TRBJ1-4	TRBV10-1	CASSRQGRNEKLFF	TGCGCCAGCAGTCGACAGGGCCGCAATGAAAAACTGTTTTTT
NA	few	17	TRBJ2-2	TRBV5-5	CASSQELGGVRGGELFF	TGTGCCAGCAGCCAAGAACTTGGGGGCGTTCGTGGCGGGGAGCTGTTTTTT
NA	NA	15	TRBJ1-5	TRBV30	CAGRGSAYSNQPQHF	TGTGCCGGGAGGGGGAGCGCCTATAGCAATCAGCCCCAGCATTTT
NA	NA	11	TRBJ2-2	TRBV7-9	CASSQGGELFF	TGTGCCAGCAGCCAGGGCGGGGAGCTGTTTTTT
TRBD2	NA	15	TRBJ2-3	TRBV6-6	CASSFGAGGPDTQYF	TGTGCCAGTTCCTTCGGGGCGGGGGGACCAGATACGCAGTATTTT
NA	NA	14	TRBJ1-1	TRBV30	CAWSVAGPYTEAFF	TGTGCCTGGAGTGTAGCGGGGCCATACACTGAAGCTTTCTTT
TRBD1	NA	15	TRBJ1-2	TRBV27	CASSSRTGGALGYTF	TGTGCCAGCAGTTCCCGGACAGGGGGCGCGTTGGGCTACACCTTC
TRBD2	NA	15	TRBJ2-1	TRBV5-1	CASRLEAGAHNEQFF	TGCGCCAGCAGGCTCGAAGCGGGAGCCCACAATGAGCAGTTCTTC
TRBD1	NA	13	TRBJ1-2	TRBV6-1	CASRQGAAEGYTF	TGTGCCAGCAGGCAGGGGGCTGCGGAAGGCTACACCTTC
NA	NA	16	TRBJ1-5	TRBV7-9	CSSSKGEDRYNQPQHF	TGTTCTAGCAGCAAAGGAGAGGACAGATACAATCAGCCCCAGCATTTT
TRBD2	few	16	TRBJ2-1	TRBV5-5	CASSPDEAGGDNEQFF	TGTGCCAGCAGCCCCGATGAAGCGGGAGGGGACAATGAGCAGTTCTTC
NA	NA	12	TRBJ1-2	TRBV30	CAWSVYPSGYTF	TGTGCCTGGAGTGTATATCCGAGTGGCTACACCTTC
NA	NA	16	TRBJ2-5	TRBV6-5	CASSYSTNRLQETQYF	TGTGCCAGCAGTTACTCGACTAATAGGCTCCAAGAGACCCAGTACTTC